These T cell receptor beta chains were read from a single sample in a study of blood T cells in healthy people across ages. One entry per CDR3 protein, called by TCRdb with MiXCR from the 5' RACE reads. The sample consists of about 1 million distinct CDR3 sequences, under 55% of them appearing once. Material: blood. Receptors originate from an older woman in good health. CDR3s include the opening cysteine and the closing phenylalanine or tryptophan. Fields, in order: V gene, D gene, CDR3 length, J gene, clone size, CDR3 protein, CDR3 DNA. The D gene is left open where the match is weak. Some rows mark clone size as missing; the rest say once, few, many or name a class of expanded clone.

TRBV6-1	TRBD2	15	TRBJ2-7	few	CASTKGLAGVYEQYF	TGTGCCAGCACCAAGGGACTAGCGGGAGTCTACGAGCAGTACTTC
TRBV9	TRBD2	14	TRBJ2-7	-	CASSVASLAGEQYF	TGTGCCAGCAGCGTAGCTAGTCTAGCGGGCGAGCAGTACTTC
TRBV20-1	TRBD1	16	TRBJ2-3	-	CSARKPGQGVGDTQYF	TGCAGTGCTAGGAAACCGGGACAGGGGGTCGGGGATACGCAGTATTTT
TRBV18	-	14	TRBJ1-1	-	CASSKGNLNSEAFF	TGTGCCAGCTCAAAGGGTAATTTGAACTCTGAAGCTTTCTTT
TRBV16	-	19	TRBJ2-5	-	CASSQFGLATDFRQETQYF	TGTGCCAGCAGCCAATTCGGTCTGGCTACCGATTTCCGGCAAGAGACCCAGTACTTC
TRBV10-3	TRBD1	18	TRBJ2-5	-	CAIMKGQGAKMYEDEQYF	TGTGCCATCATGAAGGGACAGGGGGCGAAAATGTACGAGGATGAGCAGTACTTC
TRBV2	TRBD1	13	TRBJ2-1	-	CASRLTGGNEQFF	TGTGCCAGCAGACTGACAGGGGGGAATGAGCAGTTCTTC
TRBV4-1	TRBD1	15	TRBJ1-5	-	CASSPTSGGLGPQHF	TGCGCCAGCAGCCCAACCTCAGGGGGGCTAGGGCCCCAGCATTTT
TRBV29-1	TRBD1	13	TRBJ2-7	-	CSGRTGGLYEQYF	TGCAGCGGCCGGACAGGGGGACTCTACGAGCAGTACTTC
TRBV7-2	TRBD2	15	TRBJ2-1	-	CASSSLAGGRIEQFF	TGTGCCAGCAGCTCTCTAGCGGGAGGAAGGATTGAGCAGTTCTTC
TRBV12-3/TRBV12-4	TRBD1	16	TRBJ1-2	few	CASSPTDRGYHSGYTF	TGTGCCAGCAGTCCGACGGACAGGGGGTACCATAGCGGCTACACCTTC
TRBV28	-	15	TRBJ2-7	once	CASSPPGTKKYEQYF	TGTGCCAGCAGTCCTCCCGGGACAAAAAAATACGAGCAGTACTTC
TRBV27	TRBD2	12	TRBJ2-3	-	CVSGRSADTQYF	TGTGTTAGCGGGAGGAGTGCAGATACGCAGTATTTT
TRBV6-6	-	13	TRBJ1-1	-	CASSYTLPPEAFF	TGTGCCAGCAGTTACACCTTACCCCCTGAAGCTTTCTTT
TRBV28	TRBD2	14	TRBJ2-3	-	CASTPSGGTDTQYF	TGTGCCAGCACTCCTAGCGGGGGCACAGATACGCAGTATTTT
TRBV6-5	TRBD2	19	TRBJ2-2	-	CASSYSPGLAGPNTGELFF	TGTGCCAGCAGCTACAGTCCGGGACTAGCGGGCCCGAACACCGGGGAGCTGTTTTTT
TRBV29-1	TRBD1	15	TRBJ2-3	many	CSVVRQGGLADTQYF	TGCAGCGTTGTCCGACAGGGGGGACTCGCAGATACGCAGTATTTT
TRBV28	-	13	TRBJ2-7	-	CASASILPYEQYF	TGTGCCAGCGCTAGCATACTTCCCTACGAGCAGTACTTC
TRBV20-1	-	13	TRBJ1-1	few	CSARGPGGTEAFF	TGCAGTGCTAGGGGCCCGGGGGGCACTGAAGCTTTCTTT
TRBV5-1	TRBD1	16	TRBJ1-6	few	CASSHDLGQGRTPLHF	TGCGCCAGCAGCCACGACTTGGGACAGGGGAGGACACCCCTCCACTTT
TRBV20-1	-	16	TRBJ2-1	-	CSAILPRGSSYNEQFF	TGCAGTGCTATTCTCCCCAGGGGCAGCTCCTACAATGAGCAGTTCTTC
TRBV27	-	17	TRBJ2-5	few	CASSSSVGDLGGETQYF	TGTGCCAGCAGTTCCTCGGTCGGGGACCTAGGGGGAGAGACCCAGTACTTC
TRBV4-2	-	13	TRBJ1-5	few	CASSQDLLQPQHF	TGTGCCAGCAGCCAAGATCTCTTGCAGCCCCAGCATTTT
TRBV6-5	TRBD1	15	TRBJ2-7	-	CASRSGGEKTYEQYF	TGTGCCAGCAGGTCAGGGGGCGAGAAGACCTACGAGCAGTACTTC
TRBV20-1	-	11	TRBJ2-7	-	CSARPRYEQYF	TGCAGTGCTAGGCCTAGGTACGAGCAGTACTTC
TRBV10-3	TRBD2	15	TRBJ2-3	-	CAISEPSGSTDTQYF	TGTGCCATCAGTGAGCCTAGCGGGAGTACAGATACGCAGTATTTT
TRBV29-1	-	12	TRBJ1-1	-	CSGGEKNTEAFF	TGCAGCGGGGGCGAAAAGAACACTGAAGCTTTCTTT
TRBV12-3/TRBV12-4	-	13	TRBJ2-1	-	CASSLHRDNEQFF	TGTGCCAGCAGTTTACACAGGGACAATGAGCAGTTCTTC
TRBV10-1	TRBD2	15	TRBJ2-5	-	CASSSGGGGYNEQYF	TGCGCCAGTAGTAGCGGGGGAGGAGGCTACAATGAGCAGTACTTC
TRBV5-1	-	12	TRBJ2-5	-	CASSPAGRDWYF	TGCGCCAGCAGCCCCGCGGGTCGTGACTGGTACTTC
TRBV12-3/TRBV12-4	-	14	TRBJ2-1	-	CASSEYQYYNEQFF	TGTGCCAGCAGTGAATACCAGTACTACAATGAGCAGTTCTTC
TRBV5-4	-	13	TRBJ2-6	few	CASSLGEANVLTF	TGTGCCAGCAGCTTGGGTGAGGCCAACGTCCTGACTTTC
TRBV30	-	14	TRBJ1-5	-	CAWSVGGGNQPQHF	TGTGCCTGGAGTGTGGGTGGAGGCAATCAGCCCCAGCATTTT
TRBV30	-	13	TRBJ2-4	-	CAWTRAVKNIQYF	TGTGCCTGGACCCGGGCAGTTAAAAACATTCAGTACTTC
TRBV9	-	15	TRBJ2-7	-	CASSVGGGTNYEQYF	TGTGCCAGCAGCGTAGGGGGCGGGACCAACTATGAGCAGTACTTC
TRBV5-1	TRBD1	14	TRBJ2-5	few	CASTSGTARETQYF	TGCGCCAGCACATCCGGGACAGCAAGAGAGACCCAGTACTTC
TRBV7-8	-	14	TRBJ2-1	many	CASSPSNAYNEQFF	TGTGCCAGCAGCCCTAGCAACGCCTACAATGAGCAGTTCTTC
TRBV28	-	13	TRBJ2-5	-	CASSFVFSETQYF	TGTGCCAGCAGTTTTGTGTTCTCAGAGACCCAGTACTTC
TRBV7-9	-	13	TRBJ1-5	many	CASSGMNNQPQHF	TGTGCCAGCAGTGGCATGAACAATCAGCCCCAGCATTTT
TRBV20-1	-	13	TRBJ2-7	few	CSARDPTTYEQYF	TGCAGTGCTAGAGATCCAACGACCTACGAGCAGTACTTC
TRBV6-5	-	13	TRBJ1-5	-	CASSRDGNQPQHF	TGTGCCAGCAGCCGGGACGGCAATCAGCCCCAGCATTTT
TRBV30	TRBD2	15	TRBJ2-3	-	CAWSGASGTRDTQYF	TGTGCCTGGAGTGGGGCTAGCGGGACCAGGGATACGCAGTATTTT
TRBV5-1	-	14	TRBJ2-1	few	CASSLVGGAGEQFF	TGCGCCAGCAGCTTGGTTGGAGGGGCCGGGGAGCAGTTCTTC
TRBV6-1	TRBD1	16	TRBJ2-1	few	CASIPGTGPNYNEQFF	TGTGCCAGCATTCCCGGGACAGGACCTAATTACAATGAGCAGTTCTTC
TRBV4-2	TRBD2	21	TRBJ2-7	-	CASSQDIGGSGSIIGRYEQYF	TGTGCCAGCAGCCAAGATATAGGGGGTAGCGGGAGCATAATAGGGCGATACGAGCAGTACTTC
TRBV5-1	TRBD1	14	TRBJ1-2	-	CASRSQGGPYGYTF	TGCGCCAGCAGGTCTCAGGGGGGACCCTATGGCTACACCTTC
TRBV6-5	TRBD2	15	TRBJ2-7	-	CASSQSPGLYYEQYF	TGTGCCAGCAGTCAAAGTCCGGGACTATACTACGAGCAGTACTTC
TRBV7-3	-	14	TRBJ2-7	-	CASRKTGAEYEQYF	TGTGCCAGCAGGAAAACGGGAGCGGAGTACGAGCAGTACTTC
TRBV18	-	16	TRBJ2-5	-	CASSPLFRQSQETQYF	TGTGCCAGCTCACCACTGTTCAGACAGAGCCAAGAGACCCAGTACTTC
TRBV20-1	-	16	TRBJ2-5	-	CSASPSSARFSYGQYF	TGCAGTGCTAGCCCCAGCAGCGCGCGCTTCTCCTACGGGCAGTACTTC
TRBV6-4	TRBD2	16	TRBJ2-3	-	CASSDSRAGGPDTQYF	TGTGCCAGCAGTGACTCGAGGGCGGGGGGCCCAGATACGCAGTATTTT
TRBV4-1	TRBD2	18	TRBJ2-3	-	CASSQDWWASGRIDTQYF	TGCGCCAGCAGCCAAGATTGGTGGGCTAGCGGACGCATAGATACGCAGTATTTT
TRBV12-3/TRBV12-4	TRBD1	16	TRBJ1-5	-	CASSVPGQGGDQPQHF	TGTGCCAGCAGTGTACCGGGACAGGGGGGAGATCAGCCCCAGCATTTT
TRBV20-1	-	16	TRBJ2-5	few	CSASQPGGLALTTQYF	TGCAGTGCTAGCCAACCTGGGGGACTCGCGTTGACGACCCAGTACTTC
TRBV20-1	-	12	TRBJ2-5	-	CSADTGTRTQYF	TGCAGTGCGGACACGGGAACTAGGACCCAGTACTTC
TRBV15	TRBD2	20	TRBJ2-1	-	CATSRSTSGPRLSSYNEQFF	TGTGCCACCAGCAGATCGACTAGCGGTCCCCGTCTTAGCTCCTACAATGAGCAGTTCTTC
TRBV19	TRBD1	17	TRBJ2-4	-	CASSTPGQTLTKNIQYF	TGTGCCAGTAGTACACCGGGACAGACCCTAACCAAAAACATTCAGTACTTC
TRBV12-3/TRBV12-4	-	13	TRBJ2-1	-	CASSWRLYNEQFF	TGTGCCAGCAGTTGGAGACTGTACAATGAGCAGTTCTTC
TRBV20-1	-	14	TRBJ2-1	-	CSARYSRGHNEQFF	TGCAGTGCTAGATACTCCCGGGGACACAATGAGCAGTTCTTC